The 18 T cell receptor beta chains below were found in one sample sequenced in a study of T-cell reconstitution after alpha-beta-depleted transplantation in children. A TCRbeta library incorporating unique molecular identifiers was prepared. TCRdb reanalysed the PCR reads using MiXCR and keeps one entry per CDR3 protein. The sample has fewer than 1 million distinct CDR3 sequences, roughly 15% seen once; the top ten hold approximately 5%. Source: PBMCs, mostly from graft donor cells, taken 360 days after TCRalphabeta/CD19-depleted stem cell transplant. The receptor set was obtained from a male patient between 5 and 17 years old who had a stem cell transplant for acute lymphoblastic leukemia, so the T cells may come from the graft donor.

This clonotype was recorded a few times. The genes are TRBV5-1 and TRBJ2-3; no clear D gene. CDR1 and CDR2 from the germline V gene are SGHRS and YFSETQ. The CDR3 covers 14 residues. Trimming removed 1 base from V and 8 bases from J, with 14 bases in between. CDR3 sequence (DNA): TGCGCCAGCAGCTTGACCGTCGGATGGACTACGCAGTATTTT. The encoded protein is CASSLTVGWTTQYF.

This clonotype was detected only a few times. The chain recombines TRBV5-1 with TRBJ2-1; D is unclear. The V and J ends lost 0 bases and 6 bases respectively, with 4 bases between them. The CDR3 has 12 residues. Germline V gene data show CDR1 as SGHRS and CDR2 as YFSETQ. CDR3 residues: CASSLESNEQFF. The CDR3 nucleotides are TGCGCCAGCAGCTTGGAGAGCAATGAGCAGTTCTTC.

The rearrangement joins TRBV11-2 to TRBJ2-1, with D unclear. Germline CDR1 SGHAT, CDR2 FQNNGV. V lost 5 bases and J 4 bases, leaving 12 bases between the germline ends. This CDR3 is built from 14 residues. For the CDR3, the DNA is TGTGCCAGCAGCCCCCAGCCCCAGTACAATGAGCAGTTCTTC. Protein: CASSPQPQYNEQFF.

This clonotype appeared once. CDR3 DNA sequence: TGCGCCAGCAGCCCAACCGAGTTCCGGGGACTAGCGGGGTCCCTCTACGAGCAGTACTTC. It encodes CASSPTEFRGLAGSLYEQYF. The chain is built from TRBV4-1 and TRBJ2-7; TRBD2 matches 13 bases. This CDR3 region has 20 residues. Per the germline V gene, CDR1 is MGHRA and CDR2 is YSYEKL. V lost 4 bases to trimming and J lost 3 bases; unmatched junction nucleotides: 18.

This clonotype appeared a few times. This sequence joins TRBV7-8 and TRBJ1-5; 8 nucleotides line up with TRBD1. Germline assignment: CDR1 SGHVS and CDR2 FQNEAQ. J lost 2 bases, V lost 6 bases, and 6 bases had no gene match. The CDR3 is 15 residues long. The CDR3 sequence is CASRSTGGGNQPQHF. CDR3 DNA: TGTGCCAGCAGATCAACAGGGGGTGGCAATCAGCCCCAGCATTTT.

This chain uses TRBV28 with TRBJ1-2; D uncertain. The CDR3 has 12 residues. Looked up from germline, CDR1 is MDHEN and CDR2 is SYDVKM. V was clipped by 6 bases and J by 5 bases, with 10 bases between them. The CDR3 DNA reads as TGTGCCAGCAGCTTGTGGCGATATGGCTACACCTTC. Its protein product is CASSLWRYGYTF.

This clonotype was detected only a few times. The genes are TRBV6-5 and TRBJ2-4; no clear D. Germline V gene lookup returns CDR1 MNHEY and CDR2 SVGAGI. The CDR3 totals 13 residues. With 4 bases removed from V and 6 bases from J, the gap between germline ends came to 10 bases. The CDR3 DNA is TGTGCCAGCAGTTTGGTCCTGGGAAACATTCAGTACTTC. The encoded protein is CASSLVLGNIQYF.

CDR3 sequence (DNA): TGCGCCAGCAGCCAAGAGGAGGCACCAAATTCACCCCTCCACTTT. Translating it yields CASSQEEAPNSPLHF. The gene calls are TRBV4-1 and TRBJ1-6; D gene unclear. The germline gives CDR1 MGHRA, CDR2 YSYEKL. Trimming removed 0 bases at V and 7 bases at J, with 10 bases between. The length of the CDR3 is 15 residues.

In its sample, this clonotype was seen many times. The chain uses TRBV2 and TRBJ2-1, with 10 bases fitting TRBD2. Germline-derived CDR1 and CDR2 are SNHLY and FYNNEI. CDR3 length equals 15 residues. Unmatched junction bases numbered 4, after V lost 6 bases and J lost 2 bases. The CDR3 loop reads CASRVLAGPYNEQFF. The CDR3 DNA follows: TGTGCCAGCAGAGTACTAGCGGGACCCTACAATGAGCAGTTCTTC.

The chain employs TRBV4-1 and TRBJ2-2, with 7 nucleotides matching TRBD2. Germline lookup yields CDR1 MGHRA and CDR2 YSYEKL. The CDR3 covers 18 residues. With V trimmed by 0 bases and J by 4 bases, 11 bases remained unmatched. The CDR3 reads CASSQDKGRGSFTGELFF. The CDR3 nucleotides are TGCGCCAGCAGCCAAGATAAAGGACGCGGGAGTTTCACCGGGGAGCTGTTTTTT.

V gene TRBV6-5 combines with J gene TRBJ2-3; the match to TRBD2 covers 13 bases. J gave up 1 base and V 5 bases, and 12 bases lay outside the gene matches. CDR1 MNHEY and CDR2 SVGAGI come from the germline V gene. The CDR3 is 19 amino acids. This CDR3 reads CASSTRLAGGLPRTDTQYF. Here the CDR3 DNA reads TGTGCCAGCAGTACCCGACTAGCGGGAGGCCTTCCACGCACAGATACGCAGTATTTT.

This clonotype was counted a few times. J is TRBJ2-3 and V is TRBV12-3 or TRBV12-4; TRBD2 might be the D (5 bases). This CDR3 spans 16 amino acids. V was cut by 4 bases and J by 10 bases, with 24 bases left in between. The CDR3 bases are TGTGCCAGCAGTTCTCTCCCAGCGGTGGAGTCTGGGGCGCAGTATTTT. The encoded protein is CASSSLPAVESGAQYF.

This chain uses TRBV28 with TRBJ1-1, with D hard to call. There are 12 residues in the CDR3. Looked up from germline, CDR1 is MDHEN and CDR2 is SYDVKM. V was pared by 3 bases and J by 10 bases, with 12 bases between. The CDR3 nucleotides read TGTGCCAGCAGTTTGGGAGGGATGGGAGCTTTCTTT. Its translation: CASSLGGMGAFF.

The V call is TRBV9, the J call TRBJ2-7, with D maybe TRBD2 (6 bases). Looked up from germline, CDR1 is SGDLS and CDR2 is YYNGEE. This CDR3 has 15 residues. Trimming removed 0 bases at V and 0 bases at J, with 10 bases between. CDR3 nucleotides: TGTGCCAGCAGCGTAGCTAGCGAGAGCTCCTACGAGCAGTACTTC. Amino acid sequence: CASSVASESSYEQYF.

This clonotype occurred a few times. This chain joins TRBV6-5 and TRBJ2-3, with 10 bases identical to TRBD2. The germline V gene has CDR1 MNHEY and CDR2 SVGAGI. The CDR3 is 17 residues long. After removal of 0 bases from V and 2 bases from J, the junction contained 5 bases not matched to a gene. CDR3 nucleotide sequence: TGTGCCAGCAGTTACTCTGGTCTAGCGGGAGCCACAGATACGCAGTATTTT. Residues: CASSYSGLAGATDTQYF.

V and J are TRBV5-5 and TRBJ2-1, with 11 bases aligning to TRBD1. The CDR3 has 16 amino acids. Unmatched junction bases numbered 5, after V lost 4 bases and J lost 2 bases. CDR1 and CDR2 from the germline V gene are SGHKS and YYEKEE (reference sequence). Here the CDR3 DNA reads TGTGCCAGCAGCGCCCGGGACAGGGGGACCTACAATGAGCAGTTCTTC. Translating it yields CASSARDRGTYNEQFF.

This clonotype turned up a few times. The rearrangement joins TRBV4-1 to TRBJ2-3, with TRBD2 matching 15 bases. Germline V gene lookup returns CDR1 MGHRA and CDR2 YSYEKL. V gave up 5 bases and J gave up 0 bases; unmatched junction bases: 9. CDR3 length equals 19 residues. The CDR3 is CASSFPGLAGGPSTDTQYF. The CDR3 DNA is TGCGCCAGCAGCTTTCCGGGACTAGCGGGAGGTCCTAGCACAGATACGCAGTATTTT.

This clonotype came up a few times. The chain has TRBV5-1 and TRBJ2-7; 9 bases align to TRBD2. V lost 3 bases to trimming and J lost 3 bases; unmatched junction nucleotides: 7. Germline lookup yields CDR1 SGHRS and CDR2 YFSETQ. The CDR3 spans 15 residues. This chain's CDR3 is CASSSGTSPFYEQYF. The CDR3 nucleotides read TGCGCCAGCAGCTCCGGGACTAGCCCCTTCTACGAGCAGTACTTC. Full variable domain (rest looked up from reference TRBV5-1 and TRBJ2-7): KAGVTQTPRYLIKTRGQQVTLSCSPISGHRSVSWYQQTPGQGLQFLFEYFSETQRNKGNFPGRFSGRQFSNSRSEMNVSTLELGDSALYLCASSSGTSPFYEQYFGPGTRLTVT.